This T cell receptor (beta chain) was recorded in a study of T cells in pancreatic ductal adenocarcinoma. Trimming cost V 5 bases and J 0 bases, with 14 bases left between them. This CDR3 has 15 residues. Germline lookup yields CDR1 SGHAT and CDR2 FQNNGV. No neoadjuvant therapy was given to the selected pancreatic ductal adenocarcinoma patients before their surgery. Sequenced by immunoSEQ multiplex PCR; TCRdb stores in-frame clones only, minus some. This sample has around 94,000 clones; 90% to 95% occur once, and the top ten carry 3.1%. The source material was PBMCs. The clonotype comes from a human donor with pancreatic ductal adenocarcinoma. The rearrangement uses TRBV11-2 and TRBJ2-7, with D perhaps matching TRBD2 (5 bases). CDR3 sequence reads: CASSPRAESSYEQYF. CDR3 DNA sequence: TGTGCCAGCAGCCCTAGAGCGGAGAGCTCCTACGAGCAGTACTTC.